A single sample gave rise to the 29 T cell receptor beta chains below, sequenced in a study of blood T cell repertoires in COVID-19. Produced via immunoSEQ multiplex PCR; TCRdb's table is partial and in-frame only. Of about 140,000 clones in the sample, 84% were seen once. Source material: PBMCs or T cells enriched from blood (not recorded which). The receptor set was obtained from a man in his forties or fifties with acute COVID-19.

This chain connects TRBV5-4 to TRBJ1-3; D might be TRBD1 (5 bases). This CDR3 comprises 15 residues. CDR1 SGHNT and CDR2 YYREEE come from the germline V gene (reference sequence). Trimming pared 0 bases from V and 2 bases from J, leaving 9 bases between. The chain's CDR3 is CASSLDRLAGNTIYF. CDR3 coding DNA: TGTGCCAGCAGCTTGGACAGGCTCGCTGGAAACACCATATATTTT.

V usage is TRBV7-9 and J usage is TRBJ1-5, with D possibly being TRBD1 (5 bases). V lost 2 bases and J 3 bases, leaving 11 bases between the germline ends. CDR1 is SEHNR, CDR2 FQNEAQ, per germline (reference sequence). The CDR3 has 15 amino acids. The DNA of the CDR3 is TGTGCCAGCAGCTTATCTACAGGTCTCAATCAGCCCCAGCATTTT. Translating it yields CASSLSTGLNQPQHF.

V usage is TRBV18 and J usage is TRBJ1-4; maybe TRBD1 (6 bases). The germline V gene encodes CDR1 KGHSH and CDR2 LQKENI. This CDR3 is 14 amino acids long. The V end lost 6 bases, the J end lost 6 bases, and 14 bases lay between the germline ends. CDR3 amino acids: CASSKGTHDEKLFF. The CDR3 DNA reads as TGTGCCAGCTCCAAAGGGACACACGATGAAAAACTGTTTTTT.

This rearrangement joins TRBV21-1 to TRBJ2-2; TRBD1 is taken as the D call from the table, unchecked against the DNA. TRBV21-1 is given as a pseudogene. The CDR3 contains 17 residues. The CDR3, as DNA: TGTGCCAGCAGTGCTTATGAAACCGGGACAGGGGGCACGGAGCTGTTTTTT. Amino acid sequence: CASSAYETGTGGTELFF.

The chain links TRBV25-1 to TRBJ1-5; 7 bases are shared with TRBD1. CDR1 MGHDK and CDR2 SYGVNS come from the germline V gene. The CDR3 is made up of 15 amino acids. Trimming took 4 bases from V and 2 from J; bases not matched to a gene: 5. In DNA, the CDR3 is TGTGCCAGCAGTGGGTTTACAGGGGGCAATCAGCCCCAGCATTTT. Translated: CASSGFTGGNQPQHF.

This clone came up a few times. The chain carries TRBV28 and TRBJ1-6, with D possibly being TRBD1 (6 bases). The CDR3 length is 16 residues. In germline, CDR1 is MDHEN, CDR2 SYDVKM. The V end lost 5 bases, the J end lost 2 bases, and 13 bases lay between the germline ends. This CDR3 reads CASSRRGMPYNSPLHF. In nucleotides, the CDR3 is TGTGCCAGCAGTCGAAGGGGGATGCCCTATAATTCACCCCTCCACTTT.

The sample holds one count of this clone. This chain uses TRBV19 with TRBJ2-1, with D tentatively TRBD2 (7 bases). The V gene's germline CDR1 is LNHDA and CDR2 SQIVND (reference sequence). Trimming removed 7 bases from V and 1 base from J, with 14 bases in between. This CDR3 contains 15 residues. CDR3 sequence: CASKGGADSYNEQFF. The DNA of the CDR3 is TGTGCCAGTAAGGGGGGGGCGGATTCCTACAATGAGCAGTTCTTC.

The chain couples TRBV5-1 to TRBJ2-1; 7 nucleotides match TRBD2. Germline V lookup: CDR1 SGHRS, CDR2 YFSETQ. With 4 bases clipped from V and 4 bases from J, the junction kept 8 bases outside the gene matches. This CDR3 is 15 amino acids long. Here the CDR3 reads CASSPGRGSYNEQFF. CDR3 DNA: TGCGCCAGCAGCCCAGGGAGGGGCTCGTACAATGAGCAGTTCTTC. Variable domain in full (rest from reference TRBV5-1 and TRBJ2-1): KAGVTQTPRYLIKTRGQQVTLSCSPISGHRSVSWYQQTPGQGLQFLFEYFSETQRNKGNFPGRFSGRQFSNSRSEMNVSTLELGDSALYLCASSPGRGSYNEQFFGPGTRLTVL.

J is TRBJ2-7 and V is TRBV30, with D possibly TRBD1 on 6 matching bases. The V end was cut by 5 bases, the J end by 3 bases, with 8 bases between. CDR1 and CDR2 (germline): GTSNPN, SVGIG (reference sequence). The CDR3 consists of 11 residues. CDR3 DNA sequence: TGTGCCTGGGAGGACAGCTACGAGCAGTACTTC. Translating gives CAWEDSYEQYF.

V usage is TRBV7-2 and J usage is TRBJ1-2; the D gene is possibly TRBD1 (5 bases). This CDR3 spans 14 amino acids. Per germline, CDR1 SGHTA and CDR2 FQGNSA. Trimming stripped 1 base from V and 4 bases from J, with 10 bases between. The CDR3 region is CASSLDSGGYGYTF. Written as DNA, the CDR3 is TGTGCCAGCAGCTTAGATTCGGGGGGCTATGGCTACACCTTC. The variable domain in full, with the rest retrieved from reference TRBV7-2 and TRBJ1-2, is GAGVSQSPSNKVTEKGKDVELRCDPISGHTALYWYRQSLGQGLEFLIYFQGNSAPDKSGLPSDRFSAERTGGSVSTLTIQRTQQEDSAVYLCASSLDSGGYGYTFGSGTRLTVV.

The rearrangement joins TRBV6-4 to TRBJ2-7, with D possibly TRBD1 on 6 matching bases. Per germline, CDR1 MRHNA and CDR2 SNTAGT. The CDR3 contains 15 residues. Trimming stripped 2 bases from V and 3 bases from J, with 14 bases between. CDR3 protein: CASSDTRGGNYEQYF. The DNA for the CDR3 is TGTGCCAGCAGTGACACCCGAGGGGGAAACTACGAGCAGTACTTC.

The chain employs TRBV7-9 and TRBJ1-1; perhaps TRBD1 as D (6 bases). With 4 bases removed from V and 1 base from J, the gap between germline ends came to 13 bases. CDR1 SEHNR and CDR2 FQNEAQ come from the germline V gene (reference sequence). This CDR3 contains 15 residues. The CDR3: CASSSPRGGNTEAFF. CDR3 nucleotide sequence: TGTGCCAGCAGCTCTCCCAGAGGGGGGAACACTGAAGCTTTCTTT. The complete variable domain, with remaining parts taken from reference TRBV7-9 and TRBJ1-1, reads DTGVSQNPRHKITKRGQNVTFRCDPISEHNRLYWYRQTLGQGPEFLTYFQNEAQLEKSRLLSDRFSAERPKGSFSTLEIQRTEQGDSAMYLCASSSPRGGNTEAFFGQGTRLTVV.

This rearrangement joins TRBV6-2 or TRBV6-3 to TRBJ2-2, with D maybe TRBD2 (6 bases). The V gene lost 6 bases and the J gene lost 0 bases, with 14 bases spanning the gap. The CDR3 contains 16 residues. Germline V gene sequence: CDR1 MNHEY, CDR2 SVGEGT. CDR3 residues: CASSSRPGANTGELFF. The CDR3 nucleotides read TGTGCCAGCAGCTCACGACCGGGAGCGAACACCGGGGAGCTGTTTTTT.

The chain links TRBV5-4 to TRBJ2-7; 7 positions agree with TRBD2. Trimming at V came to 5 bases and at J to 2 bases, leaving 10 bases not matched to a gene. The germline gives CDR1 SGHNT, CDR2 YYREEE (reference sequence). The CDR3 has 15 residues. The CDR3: CASRTGGSLTYEQYF. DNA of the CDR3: TGTGCCAGCAGAACGGGCGGGAGTCTGACCTACGAGCAGTACTTC.

CDR3 protein: CAISEFPAREGTDTQYF. In DNA, the CDR3 is TGTGCCATCAGTGAGTTCCCCGCGCGGGAGGGCACAGATACGCAGTATTTT. The chain joins TRBV10-3 to TRBJ2-3; 8 bases match TRBD2. The CDR3 length is 17 residues. Trimming took 1 base from V and 1 from J; bases not matched to a gene: 7. Germline CDR1 is ENHRY and CDR2 is SYGVKD.

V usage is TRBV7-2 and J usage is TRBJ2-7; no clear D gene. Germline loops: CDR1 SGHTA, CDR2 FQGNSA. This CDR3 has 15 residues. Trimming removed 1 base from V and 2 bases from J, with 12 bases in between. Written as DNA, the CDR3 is TGTGCCAGCAGCTTAGGCGCGGTTCCAACCTACGAGCAGTACTTC. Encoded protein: CASSLGAVPTYEQYF.

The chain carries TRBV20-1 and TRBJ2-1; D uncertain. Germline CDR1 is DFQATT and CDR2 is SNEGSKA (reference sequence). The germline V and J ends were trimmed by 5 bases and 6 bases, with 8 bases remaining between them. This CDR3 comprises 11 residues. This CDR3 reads CSAGRFNEQFF. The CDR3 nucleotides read TGCAGTGCTGGCCGATTCAATGAGCAGTTCTTC.

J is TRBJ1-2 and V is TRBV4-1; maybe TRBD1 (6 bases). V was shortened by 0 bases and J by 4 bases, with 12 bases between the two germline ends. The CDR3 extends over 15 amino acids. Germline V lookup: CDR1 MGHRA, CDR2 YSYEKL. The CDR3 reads CASSQDRGQTYGYTF. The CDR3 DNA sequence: TGCGCCAGCAGCCAAGACCGAGGACAGACCTATGGCTACACCTTC.

CDR3 residues: CASSYGTPETQYF. CDR3 sequence (DNA): TGTGCCAGCTCATACGGGACTCCGGAGACCCAGTACTTC. The chain couples TRBV28 to TRBJ2-5, with a weak D call TRBD2 (6 bases). Germline assignment: CDR1 MDHEN and CDR2 SYDVKM. The CDR3 is made up of 13 amino acids. Trimming removed 8 bases at V and 5 bases at J, with 15 bases between.

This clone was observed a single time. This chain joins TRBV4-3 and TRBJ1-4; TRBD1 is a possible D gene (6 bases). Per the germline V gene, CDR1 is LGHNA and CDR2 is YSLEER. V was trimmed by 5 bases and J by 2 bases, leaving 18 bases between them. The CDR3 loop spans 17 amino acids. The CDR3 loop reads CASSLDPNRVTNEKLFF. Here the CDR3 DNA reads TGCGCCAGCAGCTTAGACCCCAACAGGGTTACTAATGAAAAACTGTTTTTT.

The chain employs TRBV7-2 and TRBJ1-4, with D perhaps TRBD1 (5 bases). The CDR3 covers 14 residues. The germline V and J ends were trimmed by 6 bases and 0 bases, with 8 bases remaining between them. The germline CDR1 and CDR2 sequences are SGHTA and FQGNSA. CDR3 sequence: CASRPGATNEKLFF. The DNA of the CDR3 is TGTGCCAGCAGGCCGGGGGCAACTAATGAAAAACTGTTTTTT.

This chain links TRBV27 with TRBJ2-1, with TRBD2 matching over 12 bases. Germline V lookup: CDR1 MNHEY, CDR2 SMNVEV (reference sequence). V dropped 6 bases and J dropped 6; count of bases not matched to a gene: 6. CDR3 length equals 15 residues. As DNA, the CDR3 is TGTGCCAGCAGCCTTAGACTAGCGGGGGCCAATGAGCAGTTCTTC. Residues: CASSLRLAGANEQFF.

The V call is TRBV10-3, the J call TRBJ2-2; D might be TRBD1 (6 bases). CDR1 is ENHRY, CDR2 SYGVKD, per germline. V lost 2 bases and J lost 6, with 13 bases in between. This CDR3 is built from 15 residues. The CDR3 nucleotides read TGTGCCATCAGTGAGGGGGGCTCTGTAGCCGGGGAGCTGTTTTTT. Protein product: CAISEGGSVAGELFF.

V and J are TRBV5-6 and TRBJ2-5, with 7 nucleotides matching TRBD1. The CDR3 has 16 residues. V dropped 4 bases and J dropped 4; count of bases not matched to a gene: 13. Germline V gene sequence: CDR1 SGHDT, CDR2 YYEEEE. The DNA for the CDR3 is TGTGCCAGCAGCCCCGACCTGACAGGGATTGTAGAGACCCAGTACTTC. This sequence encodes CASSPDLTGIVETQYF.

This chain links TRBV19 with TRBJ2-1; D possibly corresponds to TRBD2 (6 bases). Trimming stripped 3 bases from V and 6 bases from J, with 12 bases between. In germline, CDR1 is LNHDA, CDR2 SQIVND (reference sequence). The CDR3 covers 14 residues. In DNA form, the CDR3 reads TGTGCCAGTAGTATCGGCAGGGAGGCCAATGAGCAGTTCTTC. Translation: CASSIGREANEQFF.

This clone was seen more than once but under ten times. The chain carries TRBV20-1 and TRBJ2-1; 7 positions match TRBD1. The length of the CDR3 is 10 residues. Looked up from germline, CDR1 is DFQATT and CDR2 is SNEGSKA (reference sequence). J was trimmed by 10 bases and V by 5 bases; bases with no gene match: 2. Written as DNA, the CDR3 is TGCAGTGCTGCGGACAGGGAGCAGTTCTTC. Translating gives CSAADREQFF.

CDR3 amino acids: CASSLEQGWYNEQFF. The CDR3, as DNA: TGCGCCAGCAGCTTGGAACAGGGCTGGTACAATGAGCAGTTCTTC. The V call is TRBV5-1, the J call TRBJ2-1; D perhaps matches TRBD1 (6 bases). The CDR3 is 15 amino acids. Germline CDR1 is SGHRS and CDR2 is YFSETQ. The germline V and J ends were trimmed by 0 bases and 4 bases, with 11 bases remaining between them.

CDR3 nucleotides: TGTGCCAGCAGTTACTCTTGGGCGGGGACCGGGGAGCTGTTTTTT. Its translation: CASSYSWAGTGELFF. The J gene is TRBJ2-2, the V gene TRBV6-5; the D gene is possibly TRBD2 (6 bases). This CDR3 has 15 amino acids. V lost 0 bases and J 5 bases, leaving 10 bases between the germline ends. From germline, CDR1 is MNHEY and CDR2 SVGAGI.

CDR3 sequence (DNA): TGTGCCAGCAGCTTACGGACAGGGGGTAATTCACCCCTCCACTTT. Protein product: CASSLRTGGNSPLHF. The chain joins TRBV5-4 to TRBJ1-6; 10 positions agree with TRBD1. Per the germline V gene, CDR1 is SGHNT and CDR2 is YYREEE (reference sequence). V lost 2 bases to trimming and J lost 6 bases; unmatched junction nucleotides: 2. The CDR3 is made up of 15 amino acids.